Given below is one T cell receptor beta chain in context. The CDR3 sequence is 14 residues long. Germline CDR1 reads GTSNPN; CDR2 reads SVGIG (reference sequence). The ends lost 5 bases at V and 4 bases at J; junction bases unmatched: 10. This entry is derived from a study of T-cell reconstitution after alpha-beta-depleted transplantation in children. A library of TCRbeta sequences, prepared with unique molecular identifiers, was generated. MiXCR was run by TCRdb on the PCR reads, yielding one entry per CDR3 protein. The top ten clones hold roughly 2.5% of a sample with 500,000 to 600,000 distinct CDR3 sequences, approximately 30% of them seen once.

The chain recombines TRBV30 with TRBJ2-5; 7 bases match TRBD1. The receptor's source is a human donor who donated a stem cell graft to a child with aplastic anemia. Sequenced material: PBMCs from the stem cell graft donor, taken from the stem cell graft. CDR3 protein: CAWERGQARETQYF. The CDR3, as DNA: TGTGCCTGGGAGAGAGGACAGGCCCGAGAGACCCAGTACTTC.